A single sample is the source of the 21 T cell receptor beta chains below, sequenced in a study of blood T cell repertoires in COVID-19. TCRdb keeps only in-frame clones here, not all; method: immunoSEQ multiplex PCR. The table lists 290,000 or so clones, roughly nine tenths of them singletons. Sample: PBMCs or T cells enriched from blood (not recorded which). These receptors all come from a woman between 18 and 29 years old who had recovered from COVID-19.

This clone was seen a few times. The chain uses TRBV6-5 and TRBJ2-2; D call uncertain. Trimming pared 3 bases from V and 5 bases from J, leaving 4 bases between. Per the germline V gene, CDR1 is MNHEY and CDR2 is SVGAGI. The CDR3 sequence is 12 residues long. CDR3 residues: CASSYETGELFF. In DNA, the CDR3 is TGTGCCAGCAGTTATGAGACCGGGGAGCTGTTTTTT.

The J gene is TRBJ2-7, the V gene TRBV28; TRBD1 matches at 8 bases. Germline values: CDR1 MDHEN, CDR2 SYDVKM. J lost 6 bases, V lost 6 bases, and 7 bases had no gene match. The CDR3 sequence is 13 residues long. The CDR3 spells CASSPSGTGEQYF. The CDR3 DNA is TGTGCCAGCAGCCCCTCCGGGACAGGCGAGCAGTACTTC.

This clone has just a few counts. V gene TRBV28 combines with J gene TRBJ1-1, with D possibly being TRBD1 (5 bases). V dropped 4 bases and J dropped 0 bases, with 12 bases sitting between them. The CDR3 consists of 15 residues. Looked up from germline, CDR1 is MDHEN and CDR2 is SYDVKM. The DNA of the CDR3 is TGTGCCAGCAGTTCACGACAGCTAATGAACACTGAAGCTTTCTTT. It specifies CASSSRQLMNTEAFF.

This clone was seen only a few times. The V gene is TRBV11-3, the J gene TRBJ1-3, with D tentatively TRBD1 (6 bases). The V end lost 5 bases, the J end lost 7 bases, and 15 bases lay between the germline ends. The CDR3 is made up of 14 amino acids. Germline CDR1 is SGHNT and CDR2 is YENEEA. CDR3: CASSLTGLANTIYF. The CDR3 DNA sequence: TGTGCCAGCAGCCTAACAGGGCTCGCGAACACCATATATTTT.

The rearrangement joins TRBV12-3 or TRBV12-4 to TRBJ1-5, with D unclear. V lost 5 bases, J lost 6 bases, and 5 bases lay in between. The length of the CDR3 is 11 residues. In nucleotides, the CDR3 is TGTGCCAGCAGTATCAGTCAGCCCCAGCATTTT. This sequence encodes CASSISQPQHF.

As DNA, the CDR3 is TGTGCCAGCAGCCAAGATCCTCCCGGGATTAGAGATACGCAGTATTTT. Protein sequence: CASSQDPPGIRDTQYF. V gene TRBV3-1 (or the pseudogene TRBV3-2) combines with J gene TRBJ2-3; TRBD2 is a possible D gene (5 bases). Germline loops: CDR1 LGHDT, CDR2 YNNKEL (reference sequence). V gave up 0 bases and J gave up 5 bases, with 15 bases separating them. The CDR3 runs to 16 residues.

This sequence joins TRBV24-1 and TRBJ2-1; 8 bases are a match to TRBD1. With V trimmed by 4 bases and J by 7 bases, 5 bases remained unmatched. The V gene's germline CDR1 is KGHDR and CDR2 SFDVKD. This CDR3 region has 14 residues. CDR3 in amino acids: CATSDPGQVNEQFF. DNA for the CDR3: TGTGCCACCAGTGACCCGGGACAGGTGAATGAGCAGTTCTTC.

This chain's CDR3 is CASSLDHGTGDGYTF. In DNA form, the CDR3 reads TGTGCCAGCAGCTTAGATCATGGGACAGGGGATGGCTACACCTTC. J is TRBJ1-2 and V is TRBV11-3; 10 bases line up with TRBD1. Germline CDR1 is SGHNT and CDR2 is YENEEA. V shed 0 bases and J 6 bases; nucleotides not matched to a gene: 4. CDR3 length equals 15 residues.

On this clone: Because the CDR3's place on the DNA is in doubt, the DNA is left out and the CDR3 is given as listed by TCRdb. This sequence joins TRBV28 and TRBJ2-2; the listed D gene, TRBD2, was not tested against the DNA. Termini included, the CDR3 measures 16 amino acids. Germline V gene sequence: CDR1 MDHEN, CDR2 SYDVKM. CDR3 sequence: CASSSSTNHNTGELFF.

The chain couples TRBV11-3 to TRBJ1-5; 8 bases fit TRBD1. The CDR3 covers 15 residues. Germline trimming cut 1 base from V and 7 bases from J; bases unmatched to any gene: 6. The germline gives CDR1 SGHNT, CDR2 YENEEA. DNA of the CDR3: TGTGCCAGCAGCTTAGCGCGCAGGGGGCGCCAGCCCCAGCATTTT. Residues: CASSLARRGRQPQHF.

V is TRBV6-5 and J is TRBJ2-5; 10 nucleotides match TRBD1. V lost 8 bases and J lost 5; bases outside the gene matches: 5. This CDR3 has 13 amino acids. Per germline, CDR1 MNHEY and CDR2 SVGAGI. This chain's CDR3 is CASEGTGEETQYF. The CDR3 DNA is TGTGCCAGCGAAGGGACAGGGGAGGAGACCCAGTACTTC.

The rearrangement links TRBV3-1 (or the pseudogene TRBV3-2) to TRBJ2-3; TRBD2 matches 8 bases. This CDR3 is built from 15 residues. Germline lookup yields CDR1 LGHDT and CDR2 YNNKEL (reference sequence). The V and J ends lost 2 bases and 6 bases, in that order; junction bases with no gene match: 7. The CDR3 region is CASSQLEAGVDTQYF. DNA for the CDR3: TGTGCCAGCAGCCAATTAGAAGCGGGAGTGGATACGCAGTATTTT.

This rearrangement joins TRBV24-1 to TRBJ2-5; TRBD1 aligns across 7 bases. This CDR3 spans 17 amino acids. Unmatched junction bases numbered 11, after V lost 3 bases and J lost 2 bases. Germline V gives CDR1 KGHDR, CDR2 SFDVKD. The CDR3 nucleotides are TGTGCCACCAGTGATCCGGGACAGAATTACTTGCAAGAGACCCAGTACTTC. This encodes CATSDPGQNYLQETQYF.

The chain recombines TRBV5-3 with TRBJ1-6, with D tentatively TRBD1 (6 bases). TRBV5-3 is an ORF, and what it does is uncertain. Trimming stripped 4 bases from V and 4 bases from J, with 15 bases between. This CDR3 has 16 residues. CDR3 DNA sequence: TGTGCCAGAAGCAACCCAACAGGGAGTTATAATTCACCCCTCCACTTT. It is translated as CARSNPTGSYNSPLHF.

The chain joins TRBV30 to TRBJ2-1; 7 bases fit TRBD1. The CDR3 spans 17 residues. From germline, CDR1 is GTSNPN and CDR2 SVGIG (reference sequence). Losses at the gene ends were 1 base for V and 2 bases for J; bases not matched to a gene: 11. Written as DNA, the CDR3 is TGTGCCTGGAGTGGACAGGGCTCTGGACGGACCTACAATGAGCAGTTCTTC. This codes for CAWSGQGSGRTYNEQFF.

The chain recombines TRBV6-2 or TRBV6-3 with TRBJ2-7; 15 bases align to TRBD2. J gave up 4 bases and V 4 bases, and 8 bases lay outside the gene matches. CDR3 length: 17 residues. Germline CDR1 is MNHEY and CDR2 is SVGEGT. This CDR3 reads CASSSPGLAGGGYEQYF. Written as DNA, the CDR3 is TGTGCCAGCAGTTCACCGGGACTAGCGGGAGGTGGGTACGAGCAGTACTTC.

In its sample, this clone was seen a few times. CDR3 bases: TGTGCCAGCAGTCGAGATTCCGGGACAGTCTCCATGAACACTGAAGCTTTCTTT. Amino acids: CASSRDSGTVSMNTEAFF. V usage is TRBV2 and J usage is TRBJ1-1; 7 bases match TRBD1. Germline V gene sequence: CDR1 SNHLY, CDR2 FYNNEI. V lost 5 bases and J lost 0; bases outside the gene matches: 15. The CDR3 has 18 residues.

The V call is TRBV5-1, the J call TRBJ2-7; 9 nucleotides align to TRBD2. Germline loops: CDR1 SGHRS, CDR2 YFSETQ. The CDR3 runs 14 residues. Germline trimming cut 3 bases from V and 5 bases from J; bases unmatched to any gene: 6. This CDR3 is CASSSGLAFHEQYF. Written as DNA, the CDR3 is TGCGCCAGCAGCTCCGGACTAGCGTTCCACGAGCAGTACTTC.

This chain's CDR3 is CASGLNPRGNYGYTF. CDR3 in DNA: TGTGCTAGTGGTTTGAACCCCAGGGGTAACTATGGCTACACCTTC. This chain connects TRBV12-5 to TRBJ1-2; D perhaps matches TRBD1 (6 bases). CDR3 size: 15 residues. CDR1 is LGHNT and CDR2 is FRNRAP in the germline V gene. Trimming took 2 bases from V and 1 from J, leaving 11 bases between them.

CDR3 coding DNA: TGTGCCAGCAGTCATCTAGCGGGAGCCCCCGCCGAGCAGTACTTC. Residues: CASSHLAGAPAEQYF. The chain is built from TRBV27 and TRBJ2-7, with 10 positions matching TRBD2. The CDR3 runs 15 residues. Germline V gene sequence: CDR1 MNHEY, CDR2 SMNVEV (reference sequence). J gave up 6 bases and V 5 bases, and 10 bases lay outside the gene matches.

This clone is a singleton in its sample. The chain combines TRBV7-7 with TRBJ2-3, with 7 nucleotides matching TRBD2. The trim removed 1 base at V and 4 bases at J, leaving 20 bases unmatched. This CDR3 has 20 residues. The germline V gene encodes CDR1 SSHAT and CDR2 FNYEAQ (reference sequence). CDR3 region: CASSLGSRSGTIVLSDTQYF. As DNA, the CDR3 is TGTGCCAGCAGCTTAGGATCCCGGTCCGGGACTATAGTTCTGTCAGATACGCAGTATTTT.